This TCR beta chain emerged from a study of blood T cell repertoires in COVID-19. Study details: Acute-phase and convalescent COVID-19 samples originated in the United States, Italy and Spain. T cells, B-cell-depleted T cells, or PBMCs supplied cDNA or gDNA.

In the authors' methods: Scientists estimated how many nucleated cells there were by amplifying reference gene primers. Produced via immunoSEQ multiplex PCR; TCRdb's table is partial and in-frame only. V, J and clone size were drawn from that table, and D and trimming were deduced from the DNA. Among a few hundred thousand clones listed, 89% were seen once. The germline V gene has CDR1 MNHEY and CDR2 SVGAGI. CDR3 length: 15 residues. V was pared by 6 bases and J by 0 bases, with 14 bases between. The clonotype originates from a woman aged 55 to 70 with acute or convalescent COVID-19. V and J are TRBV6-5 and TRBJ1-1; TRBD1 is a possible D gene (5 bases). Material: peripheral blood. In DNA, the CDR3 is TGTGCCAGCAGCCACCAGGGTACCATGAACACTGAAGCTTTCTTT. Its translation is CASSHQGTMNTEAFF.